The 18 T cell receptor beta chains reported below all come from one sample, sequenced in a study of a mutant IDH1 vaccine in newly diagnosed glioma. Time point meaning: baseline, week 1 (first vaccination visit). The sample's treatment: pre-vaccination baseline after standard-of-care therapy. Profiling relied on immunoSEQ multiplex PCR, and the TCRdb table lists in-frame clones only, not all of them. The repertoire holds around 30,000 clones, with over 60% as singletons. The sequenced sample was peripheral blood mononuclear cells (PBMCs), obtained from a glioma patient treated with radiotherapy, temozolomide or both. Receptors originate from a man aged 50-59 years with glioma. Some clones in this sample may be carry-over from other donors' samples.

This sequence joins TRBV7-2 and TRBJ2-3; D gene unclear. CDR3 length equals 14 residues. The V gene lost 1 base and the J gene lost 2 bases, with 7 bases spanning the gap. Looked up from germline, CDR1 is SGHTA and CDR2 is FQGNSA. CDR3 protein: CASSLDRYTDTQYF. The CDR3 DNA is TGTGCCAGCAGCTTAGATCGCTACACAGATACGCAGTATTTT.

The chain uses TRBV10-3 and TRBJ2-1, with TRBD1 as a possible D gene (5 bases). Germline V CDR1 and CDR2: ENHRY, SYGVKD. CDR3 size: 12 residues. V lost 8 bases and J lost 7, with 12 bases in between. The CDR3 bases are TGTGCCATCGAACTACCAGGGAATGAGCAGTTCTTC. Protein sequence: CAIELPGNEQFF.

The chain combines TRBV2 with TRBJ1-6; TRBD1 aligns across 10 bases. V lost 7 bases and J lost 6; bases outside the gene matches: 3. Germline V gene data show CDR1 as SNHLY and CDR2 as FYNNEI. The CDR3 loop spans 14 amino acids. This CDR3 reads CASTGTGVNSPLHF. CDR3 bases: TGTGCCAGCACCGGGACAGGGGTTAATTCACCCCTCCACTTT.

This sequence joins TRBV18 and TRBJ2-3, with a tentative D call TRBD1 (5 bases). Looked up from germline, CDR1 is KGHSH and CDR2 is LQKENI. V lost 0 bases to trimming and J lost 4 bases, with 8 bases between them. This CDR3 comprises 14 residues. The DNA of the CDR3 is TGTGCCAGCTCACCACCGGCCAGGGCAGATACGCAGTATTTT. This encodes CASSPPARADTQYF.

This rearrangement joins TRBV5-1 to TRBJ1-2, with D tentatively TRBD1 (6 bases). The ends were cut back, 4 bases at V and 3 bases at J, with 10 bases in the middle. From germline, CDR1 is SGHRS and CDR2 YFSETQ. The CDR3 is made up of 13 amino acids. The CDR3 reads CASSPDSYYGYTF. The DNA of the CDR3 is TGCGCCAGCAGCCCGGACAGTTACTATGGCTACACCTTC.

This rearrangement joins TRBV5-1 to TRBJ1-2; D not certain. V lost 0 bases and J lost 0, with 9 bases in between. The germline V gene has CDR1 SGHRS and CDR2 YFSETQ. The CDR3 consists of 15 residues. The CDR3 loop is CASSLAHTTNYGYTF. The CDR3 nucleotides are TGCGCCAGCAGCTTGGCTCACACAACTAACTATGGCTACACCTTC. Based on the CDR3 plus reference TRBV5-1 and TRBJ1-2, the full variable domain is KAGVTQTPRYLIKTRGQQVTLSCSPISGHRSVSWYQQTPGQGLQFLFEYFSETQRNKGNFPGRFSGRQFSNSRSEMNVSTLELGDSALYLCASSLAHTTNYGYTFGSGTRLTVV.

This clone was picked up a small number of times. This chain connects TRBV4-3 to TRBJ2-2; D may be TRBD1 or TRBD2 (6 bases each). Trimming pared 4 bases from V and 4 bases from J, leaving 10 bases between. CDR1 LGHNA and CDR2 YSLEER come from the germline V gene. The CDR3 is 14 residues long. The chain's CDR3 is CASSRGGPTGELFF. The CDR3 DNA follows: TGCGCCAGCAGCCGTGGGGGGCCCACCGGGGAGCTGTTTTTT.

This clone occurred once. This chain uses TRBV30 with TRBJ2-3, with TRBD1 identical over 10 bases. Germline V lookup: CDR1 GTSNPN, CDR2 SVGIG (reference sequence). The CDR3 has 13 residues. V shed 8 bases, J shed 3 bases, and the junction held 5 bases outside the gene matches. CDR3 sequence reads: CARRQGATDTQYF. CDR3 coding DNA: TGTGCCCGCAGACAGGGGGCTACAGATACGCAGTATTTT.

The CDR3 coding sequence is TGTGCCAGCAGCGTAGCCTTAGGACAGGGGTACACCTTC. Translation: CASSVALGQGYTF. The chain has TRBV9 and TRBJ1-2, with TRBD1 matching 9 bases. The CDR3 spans 13 residues. V shed 0 bases, J shed 11 bases, and the junction held 5 bases outside the gene matches. CDR1 SGDLS and CDR2 YYNGEE come from the germline V gene.

The chain employs TRBV25-1 and TRBJ2-7; 9 nucleotides match TRBD1. CDR1 MGHDK and CDR2 SYGVNS come from the germline V gene. The CDR3 runs 15 residues. With V trimmed by 1 base and J by 1 base, 2 bases remained unmatched. The DNA for the CDR3 is TGTGCCAGCAGTGAATTCGGGACAGGGTCCTACGAGCAGTACTTC. The encoded protein is CASSEFGTGSYEQYF.

This clone appeared a few times. The chain has TRBV4-3 and TRBJ2-2; possibly TRBD2 for D (5 bases). The CDR3 runs to 17 residues. The V and J ends lost 1 base and 2 bases respectively, with 14 bases between them. The germline V gene has CDR1 LGHNA and CDR2 YSLEER. CDR3 residues: CASSQVGREDNTGELFF. The CDR3 DNA sequence: TGCGCCAGCAGCCAAGTGGGCCGGGAAGACAACACCGGGGAGCTGTTTTTT.

The gene calls are TRBV6-1 and TRBJ2-7; D ambiguous. V gave up 4 bases and J gave up 5 bases, with 12 bases separating them. Germline V gives CDR1 MNHNS, CDR2 SASEGT. The CDR3 covers 13 residues. CDR3 nucleotides: TGTGCCAGCAGTGGGGGATGGCGGAACGAGCAGTACTTC. This sequence encodes CASSGGWRNEQYF.

CDR3 sequence: CASSRDGTGDTIYF. The CDR3 DNA is TGCGCCAGCAGCCGCGACGGCACCGGGGACACCATATATTTT. The J gene is TRBJ1-3, the V gene TRBV5-1; D ambiguous. Germline assignment: CDR1 SGHRS and CDR2 YFSETQ. The CDR3 covers 14 residues. V gave up 4 bases and J gave up 8 bases, with 16 bases separating them.

The chain uses TRBV7-3 and TRBJ2-1; D gene unclear. Trimming stripped 2 bases from V and 2 bases from J, with 4 bases between. Germline CDR1 reads SGHTA; CDR2 reads FQGTGA. The CDR3 sequence is 13 residues long. Here the CDR3 reads CASSLGTYNEQFF. CDR3 coding DNA: TGTGCCAGCAGCTTAGGTACCTACAATGAGCAGTTCTTC.

This sequence joins TRBV28 and TRBJ1-5; a possible D gene is TRBD1 (5 bases). This CDR3 contains 14 residues. Germline assignment: CDR1 MDHEN and CDR2 SYDVKM. V lost 10 bases, J lost 2 bases, and 15 bases lay in between. In DNA, the CDR3 is TGTGCCACGGGCTACCGAGGGGGCAATCAGCCCCAGCATTTT. This encodes CATGYRGGNQPQHF.

This clone was found a few times. The V gene is TRBV10-3, the J gene TRBJ2-5, with 8 positions matching TRBD2. CDR1 ENHRY and CDR2 SYGVKD come from the germline V gene. The CDR3 has 15 residues. Trimming at V came to 6 bases and at J to 5 bases, leaving 11 bases not matched to a gene. The CDR3 spells CAISQAGAGSETQYF. The CDR3 DNA follows: TGTGCCATCAGCCAAGCGGGGGCGGGGTCGGAGACCCAGTACTTC.

This chain uses TRBV5-1 with TRBJ2-2; TRBD2 aligns across 10 bases. Germline V gene sequence: CDR1 SGHRS, CDR2 YFSETQ. The CDR3 spans 15 residues. J lost 7 bases, V lost 3 bases, and 6 bases had no gene match. The CDR3 coding sequence is TGCGCCAGCAGCTCGGTAGCGGGAGGAGGCGGGGAGCTGTTTTTT. Amino acids: CASSSVAGGGGELFF.

This chain connects TRBV11-2 to TRBJ1-1; D ambiguous. With 2 bases removed from V and 4 bases from J, the gap between germline ends came to 11 bases. This CDR3 is built from 14 residues. Germline V CDR1 and CDR2: SGHAT, FQNNGV. The CDR3 spells CASSLSRGGTEAFF. The DNA of the CDR3 is TGTGCCAGCAGCTTATCTCGGGGAGGCACTGAAGCTTTCTTT.